This T cell receptor beta chain is from a study of T cells in women clearing cervical HPV infection. Genomic DNA, averaging around 1,200 ng per sample, yielded TCR beta CDR3 via immunoSEQ. Assay used: immunoSEQ multiplex PCR; TCRdb lists only in-frame clones, some missing. This sample's table has approximately 16,000 clones. Findings and caveats of the study: Cases carried less TRBV6-7 than controls: roughly 0.11% versus 0.16%. Richness differences could reflect unmeasured T-cell content per sample.

In the case of this clone: The antigen is undetermined. The read stops 3 residues short of the end of the CDR3; the missing end is completed from the germline J gene.

Germline CDR1 is SGHVS and CDR2 is FNYEAQ. The ends lost 4 bases at V and 7 bases at J; junction bases unmatched: 7. The CDR3 is 14 residues long. The sample was blood buffy coat. This chain uses TRBV7-6 with TRBJ2-1, with 7 bases that match TRBD2. The source is a woman aged 18-70 years with a cervical HPV16 infection that either progressed to CIN3+ or cleared (not recorded which). The CDR3 bases that were read are TGTGCCAGCAGCTCGAAACTAGCGATGAATGAG. It translates to CASSSKLAMNE. Given in full, the CDR3 is CASSSKLAMNEQFF.